Presented here are 27 T cell receptor beta chains from one specimen sequenced in a study of blood T cell repertoires in COVID-19. TCRdb's table, derived via immunoSEQ multiplex PCR, lists solely in-frame clones and lacks some. The sample has 60,000 or so clones; approximately 90% are singletons. Material: peripheral blood. The receptor source for this set is a human donor with active COVID-19. The donor label of this sample is uncertain.

This chain links TRBV7-9 with TRBJ2-3; TRBD2 matches at 10 bases. With 2 bases clipped from V and 2 bases from J, the junction kept 4 bases outside the gene matches. The CDR3 contains 16 residues. Germline CDR1 is SEHNR and CDR2 is FQNEAQ (reference sequence). The CDR3 DNA follows: TGTGCCAGCAGCTTAAGGCTAGCGGGAGCCACAGATACGCAGTATTTT. Encoded protein: CASSLRLAGATDTQYF.

The rearrangement joins TRBV19 to TRBJ2-7; 7 bases are a match to TRBD1. This CDR3 contains 15 residues. The V gene end was trimmed by 5 bases and the J gene end by 1 base; junction bases not matched to a gene: 8. The V gene's germline CDR1 is LNHDA and CDR2 SQIVND (reference sequence). The CDR3 DNA reads as TGTGCCAGTAGTCGCCGACAGACAGGGTCCTACGAGCAGTACTTC. Protein: CASSRRQTGSYEQYF.

The V and J genes are TRBV9 and TRBJ2-1; 8 bases line up with TRBD2. Losses at the gene ends were 5 bases for V and 9 bases for J; bases not matched to a gene: 7. Per the germline V gene, CDR1 is SGDLS and CDR2 is YYNGEE. This CDR3 region has 13 residues. The CDR3 sequence is CASSRAGEGEQFF. The CDR3 DNA is TGTGCCAGCAGTCGAGCGGGAGAAGGTGAGCAGTTCTTC.

This clone was seen a single time. This chain links TRBV11-2 with TRBJ2-3; 7 bases agree with TRBD2. V lost 3 bases to trimming and J lost 0 bases; unmatched junction nucleotides: 3. This CDR3 is built from 15 residues. From germline, CDR1 is SGHAT and CDR2 FQNNGV. This chain's CDR3 is CASSLRGTSTDTQYF. In DNA, the CDR3 is TGTGCCAGCAGCTTGCGGGGGACTAGCACAGATACGCAGTATTTT.

This sequence joins TRBV6-2 or TRBV6-3 and TRBJ1-2, with 7 nucleotides matching TRBD1. Germline values: CDR1 MNHEY, CDR2 SVGEGT. This CDR3 region has 13 residues. V lost 6 bases and J lost 7; bases outside the gene matches: 8. The CDR3 spells CASSLGQVAGYTF. The CDR3, as DNA: TGTGCCAGCAGCCTTGGACAGGTCGCTGGCTACACCTTC.

The genes are TRBV7-8 and TRBJ1-1; D remains unclear. Germline lookup yields CDR1 SGHVS and CDR2 FQNEAQ. The ends were cut back, 1 base at V and 0 bases at J, with 9 bases in the middle. The CDR3 runs to 15 residues. The CDR3 is CASSLGPSMNTEAFF. The CDR3, as DNA: TGTGCCAGCAGCTTAGGGCCCTCCATGAACACTGAAGCTTTCTTT.

The chain links TRBV5-4 to TRBJ2-7; unclear D gene. Germline V gene lookup returns CDR1 SGHNT and CDR2 YYREEE (reference sequence). The CDR3 is made up of 13 amino acids. Trimming removed 0 bases from V and 2 bases from J, with 6 bases in between. The CDR3 spells CASSLEQTYEQYF. CDR3 coding DNA: TGTGCCAGCAGCTTGGAACAGACCTACGAGCAGTACTTC.

The rearrangement joins TRBV5-1 to TRBJ1-1, with D perhaps matching TRBD1 (6 bases). Germline lookup yields CDR1 SGHRS and CDR2 YFSETQ. V lost 3 bases and J lost 4, with 16 bases in between. This CDR3 has 15 amino acids. CDR3 in amino acids: CASSSLPTGGTEAFF. The CDR3 nucleotides are TGCGCCAGCAGCTCGCTTCCGACAGGAGGCACTGAAGCTTTCTTT.

This clone was detected once. This chain uses TRBV4-3 with TRBJ2-1; 7 nucleotides align to TRBD2. Germline CDR1 reads LGHNA; CDR2 reads YSLEER. The CDR3 covers 16 residues. The J segment lost 4 bases and the V segment lost 0 bases, leaving 6 bases of the junction unmatched. This chain's CDR3 is CASSQDGLEFYNEQFF. For the CDR3, the DNA is TGCGCCAGCAGCCAAGATGGACTAGAGTTTTACAATGAGCAGTTCTTC.

This rearrangement joins TRBV5-1 to TRBJ2-3; TRBD1 matches at 8 bases. Germline CDR1 SGHRS, CDR2 YFSETQ. Trimming removed 4 bases from V and 6 bases from J; junction bases left unmatched: 13. The length of the CDR3 is 16 residues. CDR3 protein: CASSPDTDRDEDTQYF. Written as DNA, the CDR3 is TGCGCCAGCAGCCCAGATACGGACAGGGATGAGGATACGCAGTATTTT. Using reference TRBV5-1 and TRBJ2-3 for the parts outside the CDR3, the full variable domain is KAGVTQTPRYLIKTRGQQVTLSCSPISGHRSVSWYQQTPGQGLQFLFEYFSETQRNKGNFPGRFSGRQFSNSRSEMNVSTLELGDSALYLCASSPDTDRDEDTQYFGPGTRLTVL.

This chain connects TRBV5-4 to TRBJ1-2, with D unresolved. Trimming took off 3 bases at V and 4 bases at J, with 7 bases between the two ends. Germline V CDR1 and CDR2: SGHNT, YYREEE (reference sequence). The CDR3 is 12 amino acids. The CDR3 DNA is TGTGCCAGCAGCTCCCCAGTCTATGGCTACACCTTC. Encoded protein: CASSSPVYGYTF.

Only one count was recorded for this clone. The V and J genes are TRBV27 and TRBJ1-6; D uncertain. The germline V gene has CDR1 MNHEY and CDR2 SMNVEV (reference sequence). V lost 3 bases and J lost 7, with 7 bases in between. CDR3 length: 13 residues. The CDR3 protein is CASSLSQNSPLHF. The DNA for the CDR3 is TGTGCCAGCAGTTTGTCGCAGAATTCACCCCTCCACTTT.

The rearrangement uses TRBV30 and TRBJ1-2; D ambiguous. Deletions cut 3 bases from V and 0 bases from J, with 5 bases between. CDR1 GTSNPN and CDR2 SVGIG come from the germline V gene (reference sequence). The CDR3 sequence is 12 residues long. CDR3 in amino acids: CAWSQTNYGYTF. CDR3 nucleotides: TGTGCCTGGAGCCAGACTAACTATGGCTACACCTTC.

This clone occurred once. The chain carries TRBV4-2 and TRBJ2-6; TRBD1 matches 7 bases. The germline V gene encodes CDR1 LGHNA and CDR2 YNFKEQ. This CDR3 is built from 15 residues. J lost 5 bases, V lost 9 bases, and 10 bases had no gene match. The CDR3 here is CASTDRRNWANVLTF. Here the CDR3 DNA reads TGTGCCAGTACGGACAGGCGGAACTGGGCCAACGTCCTGACTTTC.

V gene TRBV18 combines with J gene TRBJ1-1; D is undetermined. Germline V gene sequence: CDR1 KGHSH, CDR2 LQKENI. The CDR3 loop spans 14 amino acids. Trimming stripped 1 base from V and 5 bases from J, with 11 bases between. The CDR3 loop is CASSPRFGETEAFF. In DNA form, the CDR3 reads TGTGCCAGCTCACCACGGTTTGGAGAGACTGAAGCTTTCTTT.

The chain uses TRBV7-8 and TRBJ2-7, with TRBD1 identical over 11 bases. Germline assignment: CDR1 SGHVS and CDR2 FQNEAQ. This CDR3 spans 15 amino acids. Trimming at V came to 1 base and at J to 2 bases, leaving 1 base not matched to a gene. CDR3 nucleotides: TGTGCCAGCAGCTTAGGGACAGGGGGCACCTACGAGCAGTACTTC. It codes for CASSLGTGGTYEQYF.

In this sample, this clone turned up once. DNA for the CDR3: TGTGCCAGCAGCTTTCAGATCTCTGGAAACACCATATATTTT. Translating gives CASSFQISGNTIYF. V gene TRBV13 combines with J gene TRBJ1-3; D unclear. CDR3 length equals 14 residues. Germline V gene lookup returns CDR1 PRHDT and CDR2 FYEKMQ (reference sequence). The V end was cut by 3 bases, the J end by 0 bases, with 6 bases between.

V and J are TRBV7-8 and TRBJ2-7; the match to TRBD1 covers 9 bases. The CDR3 extends over 16 amino acids. CDR1 is SGHVS, CDR2 FQNEAQ, per germline. J was trimmed by 2 bases and V by 2 bases; bases with no gene match: 7. Here the CDR3 DNA reads TGTGCCAGCAGCTTACCTTTCGACAGGGGGACCTACGAGCAGTACTTC. Its protein is CASSLPFDRGTYEQYF.

The CDR3 here is CASSPTGGNTDTQYF. CDR3 in DNA: TGTGCCAGCAGCCCAACAGGGGGAAACACAGATACGCAGTATTTT. The chain carries TRBV7-2 and TRBJ2-3, with 8 positions matching TRBD1. CDR3 length equals 15 residues. Trimming at V came to 5 bases and at J to 2 bases, leaving 6 bases not matched to a gene. CDR1 and CDR2 (germline): SGHTA, FQGNSA.

CDR3 DNA sequence: TGCGCCAGCAGCTTCGAGGGGGACAACCTGAAAACGCAGTATTTT. Translated, it gives CASSFEGDNLKTQYF. V usage is TRBV5-1 and J usage is TRBJ2-3; D is possibly TRBD1 (6 bases). V was clipped by 2 bases and J by 9 bases, with 19 bases between them. This CDR3 comprises 15 residues. Germline loops: CDR1 SGHRS, CDR2 YFSETQ.

The chain links TRBV27 to TRBJ2-7, with 7 bases lining up with TRBD2. The CDR3 length is 15 residues. The germline V gene has CDR1 MNHEY and CDR2 SMNVEV (reference sequence). V lost 3 bases to trimming and J lost 3 bases; unmatched junction nucleotides: 8. The CDR3 DNA follows: TGTGCCAGCAGTTTCAGGGCGGGAGAGGTCTACGAGCAGTACTTC. As protein: CASSFRAGEVYEQYF.

This clone was seen a single time. The V gene is TRBV4-2, the J gene TRBJ1-2, with 7 bases that match TRBD1. With 5 bases clipped from V and 0 bases from J, the junction kept 15 bases outside the gene matches. The CDR3 covers 18 residues. In germline, CDR1 is LGHNA, CDR2 YNFKEQ. CDR3 DNA sequence: TGTGCCAGCAGCGAAAACGTGGGACAGCCCTATTCTAACTATGGCTACACCTTC. Its protein is CASSENVGQPYSNYGYTF.

This chain uses TRBV5-1 with TRBJ2-2; 7 positions agree with TRBD2. The CDR3 loop spans 14 amino acids. Germline assignment: CDR1 SGHRS and CDR2 YFSETQ. Trimming removed 0 bases from V and 6 bases from J; junction bases left unmatched: 2. Here the CDR3 reads CASSLAGGPGELFF. The CDR3, as DNA: TGCGCCAGCAGCTTGGCGGGGGGACCCGGGGAGCTGTTTTTT.

J is TRBJ1-1 and V is TRBV21-1; the table calls TRBD1, which could not be checked here. TRBV21-1 represents a pseudogene. CDR3 length equals 14 residues. Written as DNA, the CDR3 is TGTGCCAGCAGCATAACAGGACTGAACACTGAAGCTTTCTTT. This encodes CASSITGLNTEAFF.

V usage is TRBV6-5 and J usage is TRBJ2-3; 9 bases match TRBD1. The V gene end was trimmed by 8 bases and the J gene end by 3 bases; junction bases not matched to a gene: 6. The CDR3 has 14 residues. Germline V CDR1 and CDR2: MNHEY, SVGAGI. CDR3 in amino acids: CASPGDRETDTQYF. The CDR3 DNA reads as TGTGCCAGCCCTGGGGACAGGGAAACAGATACGCAGTATTTT.

Only a few counts were recorded for this clone. The CDR3 protein is CSASPPGANNSPLHF. CDR3 bases: TGCAGTGCTAGTCCCCCAGGGGCGAATAATTCACCCCTCCACTTT. This chain connects TRBV20-1 to TRBJ1-6; D perhaps matches TRBD1 (6 bases). Germline assignment: CDR1 DFQATT and CDR2 SNEGSKA (reference sequence). This CDR3 comprises 15 residues. V was trimmed by 3 bases and J by 5 bases, leaving 14 bases between them.

The rearrangement uses TRBV30 and TRBJ2-1, with a possible D match to TRBD2 (5 bases). The V end was cut by 0 bases, the J end by 0 bases, with 12 bases between. The CDR3 length is 16 residues. Germline CDR1 and CDR2: GTSNPN and SVGIG (reference sequence). CDR3 region: CAWSVVTGFSYNEQFF. The CDR3 DNA follows: TGTGCCTGGAGTGTAGTGACGGGGTTCTCCTACAATGAGCAGTTCTTC. Using reference TRBV30 and TRBJ2-1 for the parts outside the CDR3, the full variable domain is SQTIHQWPATLVQPVGSPLSLECTVEGTSNPNLYWYRQAAGRGLQLLFYSVGIGQISSEVPQNLSASRPQDRQFILSSKKLLLSDSGFYLCAWSVVTGFSYNEQFFGPGTRLTVL.